This TCR beta chain was observed in a study of shared clonotypes between healthy human individuals. Germline CDR1 reads MNHEY; CDR2 reads SVGAGI. The V and J ends lost 6 bases and 5 bases respectively, with 18 bases between them. CDR3 length: 15 residues. Libraries were prepared by immunoSEQ multiplex PCR; TCRdb keeps only in-frame clonotypes and omits some of them. The sample consists of 2 million to 3 million clones, 93% of them appearing once. The chain joins TRBV6-5 to TRBJ2-3; D is possibly TRBD1 or TRBD2 (5 bases each). The source of this sequence is a man younger than 35 in good health. Some clones in this sample may be carry-over from other donors' samples. The source material was naive CD4+ T cells from PBMCs. Regarding subset: CD45RA+ positively selected. The CDR3 DNA reads TGTGCCAGCAGGTCCGGGGACCTACTACGAGATACGCAGTATTTT. Its translation is CASRSGDLLRDTQYF.